This T cell receptor (beta chain) was identified in a study of control samples from healthy donors and cancer patients. Between the trimmed V and J ends, which lost 3 bases and 0 bases, there was a span of 17 bases. The CDR3 extends over 17 amino acids. Germline-derived CDR1 and CDR2 are KGHSH and LQKENI. Sequencing used immunoSEQ multiplex PCR; TCRdb keeps in-frame clones, though not all of them. Of over 150,000 clones detected, about 94% appear once; the ten largest clones hold around 6.2%. Sequenced input: blood. This sequence was found in a middle-aged man in good health. The rearrangement joins TRBV18 to TRBJ1-1; D may be TRBD1 (6 bases). CDR3 bases: TGTGCCAGCTCACCGCGCCAGGGGTCCCACATGAACACTGAAGCTTTCTTT. Translation: CASSPRQGSHMNTEAFF.